This T cell receptor beta chain came from a study of T cells after yellow fever vaccination. General study results and limits: One caveat is that FACS-sorted repertoires could contain abundant clonotypes contaminating from the bulk population.

The 5'RACE template-switching step produced TCR cDNA and added a universal primer site and UMIs. Via MiXCR, TCRdb re-called the 5' RACE reads, giving one row per CDR3 protein. This table holds 300,000 or so distinct CDR3 sequences, around 8.6% found once. The CDR3 runs 15 residues. V was clipped by 5 bases and J by 1 base, with 17 bases between them. Germline V lookup: CDR1 DFQATT, CDR2 SNEGSKA (reference sequence). This clonotype was detected ten times or more. Its antigen remains unidentified. The specimen comprised CD4+ T cells sorted from PBMCs, sampled 5 days after the yellow fever booster vaccination. The chain is built from TRBV20-1 and TRBJ1-1, with unresolved D. The clonotype was recovered from a man younger than 35 who received the YFV17D yellow fever vaccine. Written as DNA, the CDR3 is TGCAGTGCTGCTATCCCCCTACATACGAACACTGAAGCTTTCTTT. This sequence encodes CSAAIPLHTNTEAFF.